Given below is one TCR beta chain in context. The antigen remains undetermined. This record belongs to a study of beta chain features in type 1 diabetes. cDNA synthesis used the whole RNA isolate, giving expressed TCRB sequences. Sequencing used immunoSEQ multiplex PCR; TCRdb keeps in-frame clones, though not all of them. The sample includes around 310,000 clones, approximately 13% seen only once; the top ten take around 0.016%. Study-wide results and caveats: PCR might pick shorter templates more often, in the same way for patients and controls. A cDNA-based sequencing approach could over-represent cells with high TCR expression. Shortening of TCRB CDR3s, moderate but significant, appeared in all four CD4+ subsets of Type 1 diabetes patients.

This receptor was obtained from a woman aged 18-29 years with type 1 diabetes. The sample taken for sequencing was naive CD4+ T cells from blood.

The CDR3: CASTRGGGLYNEQFF. In nucleotides, the CDR3 is TGCGCCAGCACACGGGGCGGGGGGCTCTACAATGAGCAGTTCTTC. The gene calls are TRBV5-1 and TRBJ2-1; 8 nucleotides agree with TRBD2. V trimming: 6 bases; J trimming: 3 bases; junction bases outside the gene matches: 8. Germline CDR1 and CDR2: SGHRS and YFSETQ. CDR3 length: 15 residues.